A single T cell receptor beta chain is shown here with its context. Its antigen is not known. Treatment defined: roughly ten-day PBMC culture with coronavirus spike peptide pools or control peptides (ViraFEST assay). This sample stems from a study of vaccination and CD4 T cells after COVID-19. Overall study: Following dose two, a median about 70 days (range 14 to 241) passed before post-vaccine samples were taken. Stimuli were overlapping spike peptide pools of SARS-CoV-2 and three common cold coronaviruses (HCoV-NL63, HCoV-OC43, HCoV-229E).

Germline V gene sequence: CDR1 SEHNR, CDR2 FQNEAQ (reference sequence). The CDR3 length is 13 residues. Trimming shortened V by 2 bases and J by 7 bases, and 8 bases separated the two germline ends. With the Oncomine TCR Beta short-read assay, DNA from cultured CD4+ T cells was sequenced. Genomic DNA was drawn out of CD4+ T cells grown in culture. TCRdb redid the calling of the PCR reads with MiXCR, one entry per CDR3 protein. The sample has some 21,000 distinct CDR3 sequences; approximately 56% are singletons. The clonotype comes from a human donor who received a COVID-19 vaccine. V is TRBV7-9 and J is TRBJ2-2; unclear D gene. The sequencing used CD4+ T cells from blood, cultured in vitro, collected after SARS-CoV-2 vaccination. In nucleotides, the CDR3 is TGTGCCAGCAGCTTATTGGGCTACGGGGAGCTGTTTTTT. This encodes CASSLLGYGELFF.